This entry lists 24 T cell receptor beta chains sequenced from one sample in a study of blood T cell repertoires in COVID-19. Only in-frame clones appear in the TCRdb table, and some are missing; sequencing was by immunoSEQ multiplex PCR. The data hold approximately 180,000 clones, with approximately 85% observed a single time. Sample: peripheral blood. The receptors here all came from a human donor with active or convalescent COVID-19. The donor label of this sample is uncertain.

The chain employs TRBV9 and TRBJ2-7; D might be TRBD2 (5 bases). The CDR3 runs 13 residues. V was cut by 4 bases and J by 5 bases, with 13 bases left in between. CDR1 and CDR2 from the germline V gene are SGDLS and YYNGEE. The CDR3 region has the DNA TGTGCCAGCAGCTTACGGGAATTCAACGAGCAGTACTTC. Translating it yields CASSLREFNEQYF.

This chain joins TRBV5-4 and TRBJ2-5; 12 nucleotides line up with TRBD2. The CDR3 sequence is 16 residues long. The V gene end was trimmed by 5 bases and the J gene end by 2 bases; junction bases not matched to a gene: 7. In germline, CDR1 is SGHNT, CDR2 YYREEE (reference sequence). The CDR3 protein is CASRRLAGARQETQYF. The DNA for the CDR3 is TGTGCCAGCAGGCGACTAGCGGGGGCCCGTCAAGAGACCCAGTACTTC.

Comment on this clone: Different DNA sequences within this sample yield the same CDR3. Written as DNA, the CDR3 is TGTGCCAGCAGTCCTACAGGGAACTATGGCTACACCTTC. Translating it yields CASSPTGNYGYTF. The V and J genes are TRBV3-1 (or the pseudogene TRBV3-2) and TRBJ1-2; possibly TRBD1 for D (6 bases). Per the germline V gene, CDR1 is LGHDT and CDR2 is YNNKEL (reference sequence). The CDR3 length is 13 residues. V was shortened by 6 bases and J by 2 bases, with 10 bases between the two germline ends.

This clone was counted only a few times. The chain recombines TRBV11-3 with TRBJ2-1, with D possibly being TRBD2 (5 bases). V lost 3 bases to trimming and J lost 6 bases, with 9 bases between them. CDR3 size: 13 residues. CDR1 and CDR2 from the germline V gene are SGHNT and YENEEA. CDR3 amino acids: CASSLFGVNEQFF. DNA of the CDR3: TGTGCCAGCAGCTTGTTCGGGGTCAATGAGCAGTTCTTC.

The V call is TRBV7-3, the J call TRBJ2-2, with TRBD1 matching 7 bases. Germline CDR1 is SGHTA and CDR2 is FQGTGA. Trimming removed 6 bases from V and 6 bases from J; junction bases left unmatched: 4. The length of the CDR3 is 13 residues. The CDR3, as DNA: TGTGCCAGCAGGGAAGACAGGGCCGGGGAGCTGTTTTTT. It translates to CASREDRAGELFF.

The chain employs TRBV6-2 or TRBV6-3 and TRBJ2-5; perhaps TRBD1 as D (5 bases). CDR1 MNHEY and CDR2 SVGEGT come from the germline V gene. The CDR3 covers 14 residues. The ends were cut back, 3 bases at V and 5 bases at J, with 13 bases in the middle. The CDR3 coding sequence is TGTGCCAGCAGTTATGTGGCAGGGTTGGAGACCCAGTACTTC. The encoded protein is CASSYVAGLETQYF.

The V call is TRBV9, the J call TRBJ2-1; D call uncertain. Looked up from germline, CDR1 is SGDLS and CDR2 is YYNGEE. V lost 0 bases to trimming and J lost 2 bases, with 12 bases between them. The CDR3 has 16 amino acids. This CDR3 reads CASSVVWHSAYNEQFF. The CDR3 region has the DNA TGTGCCAGCAGCGTAGTTTGGCATTCCGCCTACAATGAGCAGTTCTTC.

This sequence joins TRBV6-5 and TRBJ2-5; tentatively, D is TRBD2 (5 bases). Germline V CDR1 and CDR2: MNHEY, SVGAGI. The CDR3 totals 16 residues. Trimming took 0 bases from V and 2 from J, leaving 13 bases between them. CDR3 sequence: CASSYSRALGQETQYF. As DNA, the CDR3 is TGTGCCAGCAGTTACTCGAGGGCCCTTGGGCAAGAGACCCAGTACTTC.

V usage is TRBV18 and J usage is TRBJ1-1; D unclear. The CDR3 loop spans 14 amino acids. V was shortened by 3 bases and J by 4 bases, with 12 bases between the two germline ends. Germline CDR1 and CDR2: KGHSH and LQKENI. The CDR3 region has the DNA TGTGCCAGCTCACCCACAGTCGGAGGCACTGAAGCTTTCTTT. Its translation: CASSPTVGGTEAFF.

The chain is built from TRBV4-1 and TRBJ2-5; maybe TRBD2 (6 bases). CDR3 length: 15 residues. V was clipped by 3 bases and J by 0 bases, with 11 bases between them. Germline loops: CDR1 MGHRA, CDR2 YSYEKL. The DNA of the CDR3 is TGCGCCAGCAGCCAGAGCCCGGGAGACCAAGAGACCCAGTACTTC. Encoded protein: CASSQSPGDQETQYF.

The rearrangement links TRBV5-1 to TRBJ1-6; 7 bases map to TRBD1. Per germline, CDR1 SGHRS and CDR2 YFSETQ. V lost 0 bases, J lost 9 bases, and 6 bases stayed unmatched. The CDR3 is made up of 15 amino acids. CDR3 DNA: TGCGCCAGCAGCTTGGCCCGCCAGGGGGGTTCACCCCTCCACTTT. Encoded protein: CASSLARQGGSPLHF.

The CDR3 DNA reads TGTGCCAGCAGCCCTCAAGCCCCCTACGAGCAGTACTTC. Encoded protein: CASSPQAPYEQYF. The V gene is TRBV7-2, the J gene TRBJ2-7; D remains ambiguous. This CDR3 region has 13 residues. Trimming left V 5 bases short and J 2 bases short, with 10 bases between. The V gene's germline CDR1 is SGHTA and CDR2 FQGNSA.

The V gene is TRBV5-6, the J gene TRBJ2-3; 8 bases map to TRBD1. The CDR3 is made up of 14 amino acids. The V and J ends lost 4 bases and 2 bases, in that order; junction bases with no gene match: 3. CDR1 is SGHDT, CDR2 YYEEEE, per germline. CDR3 nucleotides: TGTGCCAGCAGCCCGGGACAGGCCACAGATACGCAGTATTTT. This encodes CASSPGQATDTQYF.

The chain has TRBV5-6 and TRBJ1-3, with D unclear. This CDR3 comprises 16 residues. Germline values: CDR1 SGHDT, CDR2 YYEEEE. Trimming pared 4 bases from V and 0 bases from J, leaving 14 bases between. The CDR3: CASSEIRRNSGNTIYF. The CDR3 region has the DNA TGTGCCAGCAGCGAGATCCGGAGAAACTCTGGAAACACCATATATTTT.

The rearrangement uses TRBV2 and TRBJ2-6, with 9 nucleotides matching TRBD2. Trimming removed 4 bases from V and 4 bases from J; junction bases left unmatched: 8. Germline values: CDR1 SNHLY, CDR2 FYNNEI. This CDR3 is built from 17 residues. The CDR3 DNA reads TGTGCCAGCAGTGCCGGCGGGGGGGCTTCAGGGGCCAACGTCCTGACTTTC. This translates into CASSAGGGASGANVLTF.

The chain joins TRBV28 to TRBJ2-7; possibly TRBD1 for D (6 bases). With 5 bases removed from V and 3 bases from J, the gap between germline ends came to 17 bases. The CDR3 consists of 15 residues. Germline lookup yields CDR1 MDHEN and CDR2 SYDVKM. CDR3 nucleotides: TGTGCCAGCAGTACCCGGACAGTTCCGGACTACGAGCAGTACTTC. Residues: CASSTRTVPDYEQYF.

The chain recombines TRBV4-1 with TRBJ1-3; D uncertain. The V gene's germline CDR1 is MGHRA and CDR2 YSYEKL. The CDR3 has 19 amino acids. The ends were cut back, 1 base at V and 0 bases at J, with 19 bases in the middle. CDR3 sequence reads: CASSQVRSGIVASGNTIYF. In DNA form, the CDR3 reads TGCGCCAGCAGCCAAGTTCGTTCCGGGATTGTCGCCTCTGGAAACACCATATATTTT.

The chain has TRBV19 and TRBJ1-3; 9 bases are a match to TRBD1. From germline, CDR1 is LNHDA and CDR2 SQIVND (reference sequence). This CDR3 region has 16 residues. V shed 9 bases, J shed 3 bases, and the junction held 12 bases outside the gene matches. The DNA of the CDR3 is TGTGCCAGCGCTACTCTACAGGGGGCGGGTGGAAACACCATATATTTT. Amino acids: CASATLQGAGGNTIYF.

The rearrangement links TRBV11-2 to TRBJ2-3, with D possibly matching TRBD2 (6 bases). The germline CDR1 and CDR2 sequences are SGHAT and FQNNGV. The CDR3 length is 16 residues. V lost 5 bases and J 0 bases, leaving 15 bases between the germline ends. The CDR3, as DNA: TGTGCCAGCAGCACACGCCGGGACTGGAGCACAGATACGCAGTATTTT. Translated: CASSTRRDWSTDTQYF.

The V call is TRBV5-4, the J call TRBJ2-7; the D is unclear. Deletions cut 1 base from V and 2 bases from J, with 4 bases between. Germline-derived CDR1 and CDR2 are SGHNT and YYREEE (reference sequence). CDR3 length: 12 amino acids. The chain's CDR3 is CASSLTPYEQYF. The CDR3 nucleotides are TGTGCCAGCAGCTTGACACCCTACGAGCAGTACTTC.

V usage is TRBV3-1 (or the pseudogene TRBV3-2) and J usage is TRBJ1-4; D is uncertain. V was cut by 4 bases and J by 7 bases, with 16 bases left in between. Germline V gene lookup returns CDR1 LGHDT and CDR2 YNNKEL (reference sequence). There are 15 residues in the CDR3. For the CDR3, the DNA is TGTGCCAGCAGCCCGAGAGGGCCATGGGGTGAAAAACTGTTTTTT. This codes for CASSPRGPWGEKLFF.

The J gene is TRBJ2-3, the V gene TRBV19; 12 nucleotides line up with TRBD2. The V segment lost 5 bases and the J segment 1 base; nucleotides outside the gene matches: 4. CDR1 and CDR2 (germline): LNHDA, SQIVND (reference sequence). This CDR3 has 16 amino acids. In DNA, the CDR3 is TGTGCCAGTAGTCCCCGACTAGCGGGGGGCACAGATACGCAGTATTTT. It yields the protein CASSPRLAGGTDTQYF.

This chain links TRBV10-3 with TRBJ2-3; possibly TRBD1 for D (7 bases). Germline V gives CDR1 ENHRY, CDR2 SYGVKD. The length of the CDR3 is 15 residues. Trimming took off 10 bases at V and 2 bases at J, with 19 bases between the two ends. This chain's CDR3 is CATEKGAGNTDTQYF. The CDR3 nucleotides are TGTGCCACCGAAAAGGGGGCGGGGAACACAGATACGCAGTATTTT.

V and J are TRBV11-3 and TRBJ1-6; 11 bases are a match to TRBD1. J was trimmed by 8 bases and V by 5 bases; bases with no gene match: 5. Looked up from germline, CDR1 is SGHNT and CDR2 is YENEEA. CDR3 length: 15 residues. The CDR3 DNA reads as TGTGCCAGCAGCACCGGACAGGGGGCTTATTCACCCCTCCACTTT. It translates to CASSTGQGAYSPLHF.